This TCR beta chain was recorded in a study of CD8 T cells in ankylosing spondylitis. Findings of the study overall: With a CD8+ phenotype, disease-linked clones were relatively rare in peripheral blood. Made up of 7 to 9 highly homologous variants, a TCR beta motif appeared characteristic of ankylosing spondylitis blood. The study looked at matched synovial fluid samples from ankylosing spondylitis patients. Disease-linked clones were reported to be significantly enriched there.

CDR3 size: 14 residues. Per germline, CDR1 SGHRS and CDR2 YFSETQ. V was shortened by 4 bases and J by 1 base, with 8 bases between the two germline ends. Regarding this clonotype: The antigen is undetermined.

Via MiXCR, TCRdb re-called the 5' RACE reads, giving one row per CDR3 protein. The sample holds 750,000 to 850,000 distinct CDR3 sequences; roughly 10% are singletons and the top ten take roughly 0.51%. The clonotype originates from a male donor with ankylosing spondylitis. Specimen: blood, either unsorted or a sorted T cell fraction (not recorded which). This chain uses TRBV5-1 with TRBJ2-2; D not resolved. The CDR3 bases are TGCGCCAGCAGCGGGTTCTTGAACACCGGGGAGCTGTTTTTT. This sequence encodes CASSGFLNTGELFF.